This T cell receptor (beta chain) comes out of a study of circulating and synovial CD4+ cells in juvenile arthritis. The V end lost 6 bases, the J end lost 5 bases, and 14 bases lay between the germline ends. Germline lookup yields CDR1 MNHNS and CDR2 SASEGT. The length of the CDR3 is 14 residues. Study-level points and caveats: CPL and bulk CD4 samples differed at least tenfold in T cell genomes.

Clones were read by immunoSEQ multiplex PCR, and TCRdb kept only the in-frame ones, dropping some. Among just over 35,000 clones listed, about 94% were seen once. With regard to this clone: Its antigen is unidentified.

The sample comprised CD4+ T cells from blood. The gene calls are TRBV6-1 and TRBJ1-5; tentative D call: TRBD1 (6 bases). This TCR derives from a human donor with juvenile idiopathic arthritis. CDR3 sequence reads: CASSERDIDQPQHF. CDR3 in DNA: TGTGCCAGCAGCGAACGGGACATTGATCAGCCCCAGCATTTT.